Listed below are T cell receptor beta chains from one sample, sequenced in a study of control samples from healthy donors and cancer patients. TCRdb keeps only in-frame clones here, not all; method: immunoSEQ multiplex PCR. The sample carries fewer than 70,000 clones, roughly nine tenths recorded once. The sequenced sample consisted of PBMCs. The receptor source for this set is a man between 60 and 70 years old with head and neck cancer. The CDR3 runs from the conserved cysteine through the conserved F or W. A D gene is named only where the DNA matches it firmly. Rows give clone size only sometimes, using once, few, many, or a class for an expanded clone.

j_call d_call v_call clone_size cdr3_aa cdr3_nt
TRBJ2-2 NA TRBV4-2 NA CASSRGQFEAGELFF TGTGCCAGCAGCCGAGGACAGTTCGAAGCCGGGGAGCTGTTTTTT
TRBJ2-1 NA TRBV7-2 NA CASSRAASSYNEQFF TGTGCCAGCAGCCGGGCGGCGAGCTCCTACAATGAGCAGTTCTTC
TRBJ1-5 NA TRBV2 NA CASSEPGTISNQPQHF TGTGCCAGCAGTGAACCAGGGACTATTAGCAATCAGCCCCAGCATTTT
TRBJ1-6 NA TRBV30 NA CAGRSGDHYNSPLHF TGTGCCGGTCGTTCGGGGGATCACTATAATTCACCCCTCCACTTT
TRBJ2-1 NA TRBV15 once CATSRGGGLRVNEQFF TGTGCCACCAGCAGAGGGGGCGGCCTTCGGGTCAATGAGCAGTTCTTC
TRBJ2-1 TRBD2 TRBV2 NA CASSEGGLGNFYNEQFF TGTGCCAGCAGTGAAGGGGGACTAGGGAATTTCTACAATGAGCAGTTCTTC
TRBJ2-5 TRBD1 TRBV11-1 NA CASRLGQNQETQYF TGTGCCAGCAGACTGGGACAGAACCAAGAGACCCAGTACTTC
TRBJ2-7 TRBD1 TRBV6-1 NA CASSADGTVHSYEQYF TGTGCCAGCAGTGCCGATGGGACAGTCCACTCCTACGAGCAGTACTTC
TRBJ1-2 NA TRBV7-9 NA CASSQEYYGYTF TGTGCCAGCAGCCAGGAGTACTATGGCTACACCTTC
TRBJ2-1 TRBD1 TRBV5-1 NA CASSLEGQPYNEQFF TGCGCCAGCAGCTTGGAGGGACAGCCCTACAATGAGCAGTTCTTC
TRBJ2-2 NA TRBV7-3 NA CASSPGRTYTGELFF TGTGCCAGCAGCCCGGGGCGGACCTACACCGGGGAGCTGTTTTTT
TRBJ2-2 TRBD2 TRBV2 NA CARTRGGNTGELFF TGTGCCCGCACGCGGGGGGGGAACACCGGGGAGCTGTTTTTT
TRBJ1-1 NA TRBV5-4 NA CASSLGVTENTEAFF TGTGCCAGCAGCTTGGGTGTGACAGAGAACACTGAAGCTTTCTTT
TRBJ2-3 TRBD2 TRBV2 NA CASNYAGGPGDTQYF TGTGCCAGCAATTACGCGGGGGGGCCGGGTGATACGCAGTATTTT
TRBJ2-1 NA TRBV28 once CASSLVTYKFF TGTGCCAGCAGTTTAGTTACTTATAAGTTCTTC
TRBJ1-2 NA TRBV18 NA CASSEIKYGYTF TGTGCCAGCTCAGAGATAAAATATGGCTACACCTTC
TRBJ2-1 TRBD1 TRBV4-1 once CASSRGTGGNNEQFF TGCGCCAGCAGCCGAGGGACAGGGGGAAACAATGAGCAGTTCTTC
TRBJ1-4 NA TRBV27 NA CASSSRLKEKLFF TGTGCCAGCAGTTCCCGACTGAAGGAAAAACTGTTTTTT
TRBJ2-7 NA TRBV28 NA CASRLGHYEQYF TGTGCCAGCAGGCTGGGACACTACGAGCAGTACTTC
TRBJ2-2 TRBD1 TRBV11-2 NA CASSPRQGTGELFF TGTGCCAGCAGCCCCAGACAGGGGACCGGGGAGCTGTTTTTT
TRBJ2-6 NA TRBV7-2 NA CASSSSANVLTF TGTGCCAGCAGCTCCTCGGCCAACGTCCTGACTTTC
TRBJ2-1 TRBD1 TRBV5-1 few CASSSSGQGVSEQFF TGCGCCAGCAGCTCGTCGGGACAGGGAGTTAGCGAGCAGTTCTTC
TRBJ2-1 NA TRBV4-1 NA CASSLRLDEQFF TGCGCCAGCAGCCTCCGCCTGGATGAGCAGTTCTTC
TRBJ2-3 TRBD2 TRBV2 NA CASSPSGSLAQYF TGTGCCAGCAGTCCTAGCGGGAGTCTCGCGCAGTATTTT
TRBJ2-7 NA TRBV3-1/TRBV3-2 NA CASSPQDTIVSEQYF TGTGCCAGCAGCCCACAGGACACCATCGTCTCCGAGCAGTACTTC
TRBJ1-1 TRBD1 TRBV28 NA CASSLLGTGGMNTEAFF TGTGCCAGCAGTTTGCTCGGGACAGGGGGCATGAACACTGAAGCTTTCTTT
TRBJ1-4 NA TRBV18 NA CASSGFGKLFF TGTGCCAGCTCGGGTTTTGGAAAACTGTTTTTT
TRBJ2-7 TRBD1 TRBV19 NA CASKGQGRYEQYF TGTGCCAGCAAAGGACAGGGACGGTACGAGCAGTACTTC
TRBJ2-1 NA TRBV7-3 NA CASSPTSGGSYNEQFF TGTGCCAGCAGCCCTACGTCTGGCGGCAGCTACAATGAGCAGTTCTTC
TRBJ2-1 NA TRBV19 NA CASSIGGRAEQFF TGTGCCAGTAGTATAGGGGGCAGGGCTGAGCAGTTCTTC
TRBJ1-1 NA TRBV7-2 NA CASSLVGGNTEAFF TGTGCCAGCAGCTTAGTGGGAGGGAACACTGAAGCTTTCTTT
TRBJ1-2 NA TRBV4-3 NA CASSQERGQSGYTF TGCGCCAGCAGCCAAGAACGGGGGCAGTCTGGCTACACCTTC
TRBJ2-3 NA TRBV30 NA CAWSVGSTDTQYF TGTGCCTGGAGTGTAGGTAGCACAGATACGCAGTATTTT
TRBJ1-2 NA TRBV5-8 NA CASSQTGYYGYTF TGTGCCAGCAGCCAGACAGGATACTATGGCTACACCTTC
TRBJ1-1 NA TRBV18 NA CASSLNRGRGRGQNTEAFF TGTGCCAGCTCACTTAACCGAGGTAGAGGGCGCGGTCAGAACACTGAAGCTTTCTTT
TRBJ2-7 TRBD2 TRBV18 NA CASSPGGDEQYF TGTGCCAGCTCACCGGGAGGGGACGAGCAGTACTTC
TRBJ1-2 NA TRBV5-6 once CASSLGLLDGYTF TGTGCCAGCAGCCTCGGGTTGTTGGATGGCTACACCTTC
TRBJ2-7 NA TRBV6-5 NA CASSRGSRGYEQYF TGTGCCAGCAGCCGGGGAAGCCGCGGGTACGAGCAGTACTTC
TRBJ2-2 NA TRBV27 NA CASSSSLNGELFF TGTGCCAGCAGCTCATCCCTTAACGGGGAGCTGTTTTTT
TRBJ2-2 NA TRBV19 NA CASSSQGWTGELFF TGTGCCAGTAGTTCACAGGGATGGACCGGGGAGCTGTTTTTT
TRBJ2-7 NA TRBV19 NA CASSLGPGGTYEQYF TGTGCCAGTAGCCTCGGCCCAGGAGGGACCTACGAGCAGTACTTC
TRBJ1-5 NA TRBV20-1 NA CSASPGRQPQHF TGCAGTGCTAGTCCTGGGCGGCAGCCCCAGCATTTT
TRBJ1-2 TRBD1 TRBV29-1 NA CSATGGNYGYTF TGCAGCGCCACAGGGGGCAACTATGGCTACACCTTC
TRBJ2-3 NA TRBV18 NA CASSSGRRTDTQYF TGTGCCAGCTCATCGGGGAGGAGGACAGATACGCAGTATTTT
TRBJ2-7 NA TRBV2 NA CASSVGGYEQYF TGTGCCAGCAGTGTGGGCGGCTACGAGCAGTACTTC
TRBJ1-2 TRBD1 TRBV9 NA CASDREGYGYTF TGTGCCAGCGACAGGGAGGGCTATGGCTACACCTTC
TRBJ1-5 NA TRBV2 NA CASSGLRKPQHF TGTGCCAGCAGCGGACTTCGAAAACCCCAGCATTTT
TRBJ2-1 NA TRBV20-1 few CSARDGRGQFF TGCAGTGCTAGAGATGGGCGCGGGCAGTTCTTC
TRBJ2-5 NA TRBV18 NA CASQRVTDQETQYF TGTGCCAGCCAAAGAGTGACAGATCAAGAGACCCAGTACTTC
TRBJ2-1 TRBD2 TRBV28 once CASSILSGSFKNEQFF TGTGCCAGCAGTATCCTTAGCGGGAGTTTTAAAAATGAGCAGTTCTTC
TRBJ2-7 NA TRBV9 NA CASSVEQVADEQYF TGTGCCAGCAGCGTAGAACAGGTAGCCGACGAGCAGTACTTC
TRBJ1-1 NA TRBV27 NA CASSLRGGLAEAFF TGTGCCAGCAGTTTACGAGGGGGTTTAGCTGAAGCTTTCTTT
TRBJ2-4 NA TRBV27 NA CASSNGDGNIQYF TGTGCCAGCAGCAATGGGGACGGAAACATTCAGTACTTC